This T cell receptor beta chain derives from a study of identifying expanded T cells in peripheral blood. Study-level results: Differentially abundant clones: about 1.1 between replicates, just under 17 at two to three weeks, approximately 18 at four. Variance in clone template counts between approximately 2-week samples significantly increased with total template count across all healthy donors.

Concerning this clone: Its antigen is unidentified. Different DNA sequences within this sample yield the same CDR3.

Healthy donors had no documented immune events, such as infections, while sampled. The ends were cut back, 0 bases at V and 1 base at J, with 3 bases in the middle. The CDR3 extends over 14 amino acids. Germline V CDR1 and CDR2: SGHTA, FQGTGA. The table came from immunoSEQ multiplex PCR; TCRdb's copy has only in-frame clones and leaves some out. Of about 130,000 clones in the sample, 80% to 90% were seen once. This receptor was taken from a person aged 18-70 years in good health. The chain links TRBV7-3 to TRBJ2-2, with unresolved D. The sequenced material came from blood. CDR3 amino acids: CASSLTENTGELFF. CDR3 in DNA: TGTGCCAGCAGCTTAACGGAGAACACCGGGGAGCTGTTTTTT.